This T cell receptor beta chain was found in a study of T cells expressing NK-cell markers. For the study at large: The authors derived TCR beta repertoires from sorted CD3+CD56+NKG2C+, CD3+CD56+NKG2C- and CD3+CD56-NKG2C+ T cells. Seven sequenced donors out of eight were HCMV-seropositive, one seronegative.

This CDR3 contains 15 residues. TCRdb reprocessed the 5' RACE reads and keeps a single row for each CDR3 protein, giving no DNA. This table holds under 500,000 distinct CDR3 sequences. The sequence came from a woman aged 18-70 years in good health. V and J are TRBV12-3 or TRBV12-4 and TRBJ2-3; there is no DNA to check the TCRdb D call of TRBD2. The sample consisted of blood T cells: a sorted CD56 or NKG2C T cell subset, CD4+ or CD8+ T cells, or bulk PBMC T cells (not recorded which). CDR3 in amino acids: CASTVTSGATDTQYF.